These T cell receptor beta chains were read from a single sample in a study of blood T cells in healthy people across ages. Via MiXCR, TCRdb re-called the 5' RACE reads, giving one row per CDR3 protein. Of over 950,000 distinct CDR3 sequences in the sample, 45% to 60% were seen once. The sample comprised blood. All receptors derive from a woman aged 60 to 75 in good health. The CDR3 runs from the conserved cysteine through the conserved F or W. The D gene is left open where the match is weak. Where a row states a size, it is once, few, many or the class of an expanded clone; other rows omit it.

size	D	V	J	DNA	CDR3
.	TRBD2	TRBV9	TRBJ2-7	TGTGCCAGCAGCGTAGAGGCTAGCGGGAGTGGCTACGAGCAGTACTTC	CASSVEASGSGYEQYF
.	.	TRBV29-1	TRBJ2-5	TGCAGCGTTGTAAGGGGGAATGCAGGGGAGCAGTACTTC	CSVVRGNAGEQYF
.	TRBD1	TRBV4-1	TRBJ1-5	TGCGCCAGCAGTCACTTCACAGGGGATTGGCCCCAGCATTTT	CASSHFTGDWPQHF
.	.	TRBV29-1	TRBJ2-1	TGCAGCGTTCAGTTTCACAATGAGCAGTTCTTC	CSVQFHNEQFF
.	TRBD2	TRBV2	TRBJ2-5	TGTGCCAGCGGGAGGGAGATAGCGGGGCGGCAAGAGACCCAGTACTTC	CASGREIAGRQETQYF
.	.	TRBV24-1	TRBJ2-1	TGTGCCACCAGTGCTGGGCCGATGATAGGGGAGCAGTTCTTC	CATSAGPMIGEQFF
few	.	TRBV20-1	TRBJ2-3	TGCAGTGCTAGAGGACACCTCACAGATACGCAGTATTTT	CSARGHLTDTQYF
.	TRBD1	TRBV7-2	TRBJ1-3	TGTGCCAGCAGTAGTGGGACAGCCGGTCGAAACACCATATATTTT	CASSSGTAGRNTIYF
.	.	TRBV12-3/TRBV12-4	TRBJ2-5	TGTGCCAGCAGCCCGGGAGACCAAGAGACCCAGTACTTC	CASSPGDQETQYF
few	TRBD2	TRBV5-1	TRBJ2-3	TGCGCCAGCAGCGCACGGGAGGCACACACAGATACGCAGTATTTT	CASSAREAHTDTQYF
.	.	TRBV21-1	TRBJ2-6	TGTGCCAGCAGCAAAGGGGGTGGGCTCTCTGGGGCCAACGTCCTGACTTTC	CASSKGGGLSGANVLTF
few	.	TRBV7-2	TRBJ2-3	TGTGCCAGCAACTACCACGGGGCAGATACGCAGTATTTT	CASNYHGADTQYF
.	.	TRBV27	TRBJ2-7	TGTGCCAGCAGTTTCTCTACCGGGACGGTCTCCTACGAGCAGTACTTC	CASSFSTGTVSYEQYF
.	TRBD2	TRBV11-1	TRBJ2-3	TGTGCCAGCAGCTTAGTGAGCGCTAGCGGGAGGTCCTGGTACTCAAGAGATACGCAGTATTTT	CASSLVSASGRSWYSRDTQYF
.	TRBD1	TRBV6-1	TRBJ2-1	TGTGCCAGCAGTGCCGGACAGGGTTACTACAATGAGCAGTTCTTC	CASSAGQGYYNEQFF
.	.	TRBV7-2	TRBJ2-5	TGTGCCAGCAGCTTACACGGCGGCAACCAAGAGACCCAGTACTTC	CASSLHGGNQETQYF
.	.	TRBV28	TRBJ2-5	TGTGCCAGCAGTTTGATGGGCCGAGGTTTCCAAGAGACCCAGTACTTC	CASSLMGRGFQETQYF
.	.	TRBV27	TRBJ2-7	TGTGCCAGCAGTTTCTCCCACAGGGCCGCCTACGAGCAGTACTTC	CASSFSHRAAYEQYF
.	.	TRBV12-3/TRBV12-4	TRBJ1-2	TGTGCCAGCAGTCCGGTGGGCGCACACTATGGCTACACCTTC	CASSPVGAHYGYTF
.	.	TRBV9	TRBJ2-3	TGTGCCAGCAGCGTAGTAGTTCAATTCCCGGCTGATACGCAGTATTTT	CASSVVVQFPADTQYF
few	TRBD2	TRBV20-1	TRBJ2-1	TGCAGTGCTAGACTGACTAGCGGGAGGTACAATGAGCAGTTCTTC	CSARLTSGRYNEQFF
.	.	TRBV4-1	TRBJ2-3	TGCGCCAGCAGCCAACACGCGGCGGAGAAAGGTACGCAGTATTTT	CASSQHAAEKGTQYF
few	TRBD1	TRBV29-1	TRBJ2-7	TGCAGCGTTGAAGGTGGGACAGGGGGCGACGGCTACGAGCAGTACTTC	CSVEGGTGGDGYEQYF
few	TRBD1	TRBV7-2	TRBJ1-4	TGTGCCAGCAGCCCGACAGGGGTGGAGGAACTGTTTTTT	CASSPTGVEELFF
.	.	TRBV9	TRBJ1-4	TGTGCCAGCAGCCCCCGAAGGGGAGAGGAAAAACTGTTTTTT	CASSPRRGEEKLFF
few	.	TRBV12-3/TRBV12-4	TRBJ2-1	TGTGCCAGCAGTCAGACTTTTGATGAGCAGTTCTTC	CASSQTFDEQFF
.	.	TRBV30	TRBJ1-2	TGTGCCCTCGACAACCTTAACTATGGCTACACCTTC	CALDNLNYGYTF
.	.	TRBV10-2	TRBJ2-6	TGCGCCAGCAGGACAACTGTGGCCAACGTCCTGACTTTC	CASRTTVANVLTF
.	.	TRBV4-1	TRBJ2-7	TGCGCCAGCAGCCCCCGGGAAGACTACGAGCAGTACTTC	CASSPREDYEQYF
few	.	TRBV20-1	TRBJ2-5	TGCAGTGCTAGAGTGGCGGGTCAGAGGGAGACCCAGTACTTC	CSARVAGQRETQYF
few	TRBD1	TRBV4-2	TRBJ2-3	TGTGCCAGCAGCAAAAGCCCCTGGGGAGACAGGGGGCTAACAGATACGCAGTATTTT	CASSKSPWGDRGLTDTQYF
.	.	TRBV7-3	TRBJ2-6	TGTGCCAGCAGCTTGACAGGTAGTCGCTCTGGGGCCAACGTCCTGACTTTC	CASSLTGSRSGANVLTF
.	TRBD1	TRBV20-1	TRBJ2-7	TGCAGTGCCCGGACTCGTTTGGGGACAGGGGTCGGCGAGCAGTACTTC	CSARTRLGTGVGEQYF
few	.	TRBV12-3/TRBV12-4	TRBJ1-6	TGTGCCAGCAGCCAAATCCCTGGGGGTTTAGGTTCACCCCTCCACTTT	CASSQIPGGLGSPLHF
few	.	TRBV20-1	TRBJ2-7	TGCAGTGCTAGGTTGATCGGGCAGGGGCCCTACGAGCAGTACTTC	CSARLIGQGPYEQYF
.	.	TRBV29-1	TRBJ1-2	TGCAGCGTGGACGGCTGGACAGAGCATGGCTACACCTTC	CSVDGWTEHGYTF
.	.	TRBV7-2	TRBJ2-5	TGTGCCAGCAGCCTCTCAGTGGCAAGACGGGAGACCCAGTACTTC	CASSLSVARRETQYF
.	.	TRBV12-3/TRBV12-4	TRBJ2-5	TGTGCCAGCAACCTCCTAGGACGGCAAGAGACCCAGTACTTC	CASNLLGRQETQYF
few	TRBD2	TRBV7-9	TRBJ2-7	TGTGCCAGCAGCCCCCGCGAGCGGGAGTCCTACGAGCAGTACTTC	CASSPRERESYEQYF
.	TRBD2	TRBV2	TRBJ2-6	TGTGCCAGCAGTGAAGCTAGGCTAGCGGGAGCTGGGGCCAACGTCCTGACTTTC	CASSEARLAGAGANVLTF
few	.	TRBV11-2	TRBJ2-1	TGTGCTAGCAGTCTTAGACCCCGGACGGATTACAATGAGCAGTTCTTC	CASSLRPRTDYNEQFF
few	TRBD2	TRBV5-1	TRBJ2-5	TGCGCCAGCAGCTTGGATGCAGCGGGAGGGATCGGGGAGACCCAGTACTTC	CASSLDAAGGIGETQYF
few	.	TRBV12-3/TRBV12-4	TRBJ2-6	TGTGCCAGCAACCCCACAGGGTCTGGGGCCAACGTCCTGACTTTC	CASNPTGSGANVLTF
.	TRBD2	TRBV20-1	TRBJ2-7	TGCAGTTTCATTCCCGCAGCGGGAGTTCTGAGGGAGCAGTACTTC	CSFIPAAGVLREQYF
few	TRBD2	TRBV7-2	TRBJ2-3	TGTGCCAGCAGGCGGGAGCTGAGTCGGGAGGCTCAAGATACGCAGTATTTT	CASRRELSREAQDTQYF
.	.	TRBV19	TRBJ2-7	TGTGCCAGTAGCCGCACCCGGGAGTTAATAGGCGAGCAGTACTTC	CASSRTRELIGEQYF
many	TRBD2	TRBV27	TRBJ2-5	TGTGCCAGCAGTTCGACCGGGACTAGGGAACAAGAGACCCAGTACTTC	CASSSTGTREQETQYF
.	.	TRBV7-9	TRBJ1-1	TGTGCCAGCAGCTTACCCGGGGGCACTGAAGCTTTCTTT	CASSLPGGTEAFF
few	.	TRBV5-7	TRBJ2-7	TGTGCCAGCAGCTTGGAGGGGGTTGCCTACGAGCAGTACTTC	CASSLEGVAYEQYF
few	TRBD2	TRBV12-3/TRBV12-4	TRBJ2-1	TGTGCCAGCAGTTCCTACCGGGAGGGCTCCTACAATGAGCAGTTCTTC	CASSSYREGSYNEQFF
.	.	TRBV3-1	TRBJ1-2	TGTGCCAGCAGCCAAGTCGGGCAGGGCGGAATCTATGGCTACACCTTC	CASSQVGQGGIYGYTF
.	.	TRBV4-2	TRBJ2-7	TGTGCCAGCAGCCACCCAAGACAGGTCTTAGGGGAGCAGTACTTC	CASSHPRQVLGEQYF
few	TRBD2	TRBV29-1	TRBJ2-3	TGCAGCGTTGTTCCCCTAGCGGGAGCTTTCACCGATACGCAGTATTTT	CSVVPLAGAFTDTQYF
.	.	TRBV29-1	TRBJ1-2	TGCAGCGTTGGTCAGGGGATAAACTATGGCTACACCTTC	CSVGQGINYGYTF
.	TRBD2	TRBV4-1	TRBJ2-3	TGCGCCAGCAGCCAAGATCGACTTGCCCCCAGCGGGAGGAATACGCAGTATTTT	CASSQDRLAPSGRNTQYF
few	.	TRBV29-1	TRBJ1-4	TGCAGCGTTATCCTCAGTGCAACTAATGAAAAACTGTTTTTT	CSVILSATNEKLFF
.	.	TRBV4-2	TRBJ1-2	TGTGCCAGCAGCCAAGATTTAGAGGGGGGCTATGGCTACACCTTC	CASSQDLEGGYGYTF
.	.	TRBV5-1	TRBJ2-5	TGCGCCAGCAGCGAGACCCCCAGGGAGACCCAGTACTTC	CASSETPRETQYF